The T cell receptor (beta chain) under discussion was sequenced for a study of blood T cell repertoires in COVID-19. Study context: Italy, Spain and the United States were the sources of the convalescent and acute COVID-19 samples. T cells, B-cell-depleted T cells, or PBMCs provided the cDNA or gDNA that served as material.

Germline CDR1 is LGHNA and CDR2 is YNFKEQ. The ends lost 1 base at V and 4 bases at J; junction bases unmatched: 0. This CDR3 comprises 14 residues. This clone was observed once. Source study methods: How many nucleated cells were present was estimated from reference gene primer amplification. TCRdb keeps only in-frame clones here, not all; method: immunoSEQ multiplex PCR. The V and J calls and clone size were taken over from that table, and D and trimming were inferred from the DNA. Of about 280,000 clones listed, over 75% are singletons. The sample was peripheral blood. This chain joins TRBV4-2 and TRBJ1-2; 10 bases line up with TRBD1. The clonotype was recovered from a young man with active or convalescent COVID-19. The DNA for the CDR3 is TGTGCCAGCAGCCAAGGACAGGGGGCCTATGGCTACACCTTC. Protein product: CASSQGQGAYGYTF.